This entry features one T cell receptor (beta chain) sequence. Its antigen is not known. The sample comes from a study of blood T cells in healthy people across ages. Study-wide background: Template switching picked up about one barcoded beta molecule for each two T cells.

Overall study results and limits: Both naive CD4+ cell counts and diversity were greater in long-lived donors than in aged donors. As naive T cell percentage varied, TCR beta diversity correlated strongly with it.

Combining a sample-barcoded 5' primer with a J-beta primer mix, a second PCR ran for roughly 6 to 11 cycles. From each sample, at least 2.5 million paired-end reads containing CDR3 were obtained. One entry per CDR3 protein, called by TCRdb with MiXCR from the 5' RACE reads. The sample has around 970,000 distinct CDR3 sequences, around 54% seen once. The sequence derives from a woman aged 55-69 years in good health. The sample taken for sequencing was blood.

CDR3 loop: CASSEMGLRLAVSYNEQFF. CDR3 nucleotide sequence: TGTGCCAGCAGCGAGATGGGCTTACGACTAGCGGTCTCCTACAATGAGCAGTTCTTC. The chain couples TRBV2 to TRBJ2-1; 9 bases agree with TRBD2. This CDR3 region has 19 residues. Germline V lookup: CDR1 SNHLY, CDR2 FYNNEI. Germline trimming cut 6 bases from V and 0 bases from J; bases unmatched to any gene: 15.